Detailed here is one T cell receptor beta chain. Its antigen remains unknown. This record comes from a study of tumor-infiltrating lymphocytes in localized non-small cell lung cancer. Study in general: Tumor tissue and non-adjacent uninvolved lung came from each patient. Study-level points and caveats: TCR sequencing covered a subset of patients with enough tissue. Recurrence-free survival showed no association with tumor T-cell fraction.

Generated by immunoSEQ multiplex PCR, the TCRdb table keeps only in-frame clones and is missing some. The sample includes fewer than 15,000 clones, about 71% seen only once; the top ten take approximately 8.8%. Germline loops: CDR1 SGHTA, CDR2 FQGNSA. The CDR3 runs to 17 residues. The V gene lost 2 bases and the J gene lost 7 bases, with 18 bases spanning the gap. The source is a human donor with non-small cell lung cancer. The sample was lung tumor tissue. The V gene is TRBV7-2, the J gene TRBJ1-6; a possible D gene is TRBD1 (6 bases). DNA for the CDR3: TGTGCCAGCAGCTTAAAGTCCGGGCAGGGGATGAATTCACCCCTCCACTTT. This encodes CASSLKSGQGMNSPLHF.